The next 17 T cell receptor beta chains were all read from a single sample in a study of blood T cell repertoires in COVID-19. Assay used: immunoSEQ multiplex PCR; TCRdb lists only in-frame clones, some missing. The repertoire includes 150,000 to 200,000 clones, 81% of them detected once, and 12% sits in the top ten. The sample consisted of peripheral blood. The receptors come from a woman older than 75 with COVID-19, enrolled during active disease.

In this sample, this clone turned up a few times. The V gene is TRBV7-8, the J gene TRBJ2-7, with 7 bases aligning to TRBD2. The V segment lost 5 bases and the J segment 0 bases; nucleotides outside the gene matches: 10. This CDR3 region has 16 residues. The germline CDR1 and CDR2 sequences are SGHVS and FQNEAQ. Here the CDR3 DNA reads TGTGCCAGCAGCCACCACAGAAGCGGGGACTCCTACGAGCAGTACTTC. It is translated as CASSHHRSGDSYEQYF.

The chain recombines TRBV3-1 (or the pseudogene TRBV3-2) with TRBJ1-2; D not resolved. V shed 2 bases and J shed 5 bases, with 6 bases lying between them. Germline assignment: CDR1 LGHDT and CDR2 YNNKEL (reference sequence). The CDR3 covers 12 residues. The CDR3 is CASSQTGYGYTF. CDR3 bases: TGTGCCAGCAGCCAAACCGGGTATGGCTACACCTTC.

The gene calls are TRBV19 and TRBJ2-4; 9 positions match TRBD1. CDR3 size: 15 residues. Per the germline V gene, CDR1 is LNHDA and CDR2 is SQIVND (reference sequence). Trimming cost V 6 bases and J 4 bases; bases outside gene matches: 7. CDR3 loop: CASRLQGAKKNIQYF. CDR3 DNA: TGTGCCAGTAGGTTACAGGGGGCGAAGAAAAACATTCAGTACTTC. Supplemented by reference TRBV19 and TRBJ2-4, the full variable domain reads DGGITQSPKYLFRKEGQNVTLSCEQNLNHDAMYWYRQDPGQGLRLIYYSQIVNDFQKGDIAEGYSVSREKKESFPLTVTSAQKNPTAFYLCASRLQGAKKNIQYFGAGTRLSVL.

The chain employs TRBV7-9 and TRBJ2-7, with 9 bases lining up with TRBD2. CDR3 length: 14 residues. CDR1 and CDR2 (germline): SEHNR, FQNEAQ (reference sequence). J gave up 0 bases and V 6 bases, and 3 bases lay outside the gene matches. CDR3 sequence (DNA): TGTGCCAGCAGAGAGACTAGCGGCTCCTACGAGCAGTACTTC. Residues: CASRETSGSYEQYF. Based on the CDR3 plus reference TRBV7-9 and TRBJ2-7, the full variable domain is DTGVSQNPRHKITKRGQNVTFRCDPISEHNRLYWYRQTLGQGPEFLTYFQNEAQLEKSRLLSDRFSAERPKGSFSTLEIQRTEQGDSAMYLCASRETSGSYEQYFGPGTRLTVT.

The genes are TRBV27 and TRBJ1-4; tentative D call: TRBD1 (6 bases). CDR1 and CDR2 (germline): MNHEY, SMNVEV (reference sequence). The CDR3 sequence is 16 residues long. The ends were cut back, 8 bases at V and 0 bases at J, with 16 bases in the middle. CDR3 DNA: TGTGCCAGCGCCAGGGACACCACCACAACTAATGAAAAACTGTTTTTT. Its translation is CASARDTTTTNEKLFF.

The V and J genes are TRBV19 and TRBJ1-4, with 10 bases aligning to TRBD1. The V gene's germline CDR1 is LNHDA and CDR2 SQIVND (reference sequence). The trim removed 7 bases at V and 7 bases at J, leaving 9 bases unmatched. This CDR3 comprises 15 residues. CDR3 loop: CASTPIGQGGEKLFF. In DNA, the CDR3 is TGTGCCAGTACCCCAATCGGACAGGGGGGTGAAAAACTGTTTTTT.

The gene calls are TRBV16 and TRBJ2-4; no clear D gene. Germline V gives CDR1 KGHSY, CDR2 FQNENV. There are 15 residues in the CDR3. The V end was cut by 4 bases, the J end by 2 bases, with 12 bases between. Here the CDR3 DNA reads TGTGCCAGCAGCCCGGCGGTATTGTCCAAAAACATTCAGTACTTC. Translated, it gives CASSPAVLSKNIQYF.

The genes are TRBV4-3 and TRBJ1-2; D call uncertain. Trimming removed 0 bases from V and 0 bases from J, with 8 bases in between. The CDR3 has 15 amino acids. Per germline, CDR1 LGHNA and CDR2 YSLEER. Written as DNA, the CDR3 is TGCGCCAGCAGCCAAGAGTGGGGAGCTAACTATGGCTACACCTTC. Amino acid sequence: CASSQEWGANYGYTF.

The chain has TRBV10-3 and TRBJ1-2, with 7 bases identical to TRBD1. Germline V lookup: CDR1 ENHRY, CDR2 SYGVKD. CDR3 length: 15 amino acids. With V trimmed by 3 bases and J by 4 bases, 8 bases remained unmatched. The CDR3 is CAISDPGQYRYGYTF. The CDR3 bases are TGTGCCATCAGTGACCCGGGACAGTACCGCTATGGCTACACCTTC.

This rearrangement joins TRBV6-2 or TRBV6-3 to TRBJ2-7; 7 positions match TRBD2. V was clipped by 0 bases and J by 7 bases; unmatched bases: 9. CDR1 is MNHEY, CDR2 SVGEGT, per germline. The CDR3 has 15 amino acids. The CDR3: CASSYSGRGIGEQYF. The CDR3 DNA reads TGTGCCAGCAGTTACTCCGGGCGGGGGATCGGTGAGCAGTACTTC.

The chain couples TRBV11-1 to TRBJ1-5; D may be TRBD1 (5 bases). The CDR3 has 13 residues. Trimming shortened V by 3 bases and J by 3 bases, and 6 bases separated the two germline ends. Germline assignment: CDR1 SGHAT and CDR2 FQDESV (reference sequence). CDR3 sequence (DNA): TGTGCCAGCAGCTTGACAGACAATCAGCCCCAGCATTTT. Amino acid sequence: CASSLTDNQPQHF.

The chain employs TRBV19 and TRBJ2-2; D is uncertain. CDR1 and CDR2 (germline): LNHDA, SQIVND (reference sequence). CDR3 length: 15 residues. V lost 2 bases and J lost 0, with 7 bases in between. CDR3: CASSISASNTGELFF. The CDR3 DNA sequence: TGTGCCAGTAGTATATCAGCGTCGAACACCGGGGAGCTGTTTTTT. The whole variable domain, remainder taken from reference TRBV19 and TRBJ2-2, is DGGITQSPKYLFRKEGQNVTLSCEQNLNHDAMYWYRQDPGQGLRLIYYSQIVNDFQKGDIAEGYSVSREKKESFPLTVTSAQKNPTAFYLCASSISASNTGELFFGEGSRLTVL.

The V and J genes are TRBV11-2 and TRBJ2-1; 8 bases map to TRBD2. V dropped 5 bases and J dropped 10; count of bases not matched to a gene: 22. This CDR3 spans 18 amino acids. Germline CDR1 reads SGHAT; CDR2 reads FQNNGV. The CDR3 coding sequence is TGTGCCAGCAGCACATCCCAATCGTGGGGACTAGGCAGTGAGGAGCAGTTCTTC. It specifies CASSTSQSWGLGSEEQFF.

This clone has only one observation. This sequence joins TRBV23-1 and TRBJ2-5, with D perhaps TRBD1 (6 bases). TRBV23-1 is treated as an ORF (open reading frame) with a function not yet certain. The V gene lost 4 bases and the J gene lost 5 bases, with 20 bases spanning the gap. The CDR3 spans 16 residues. The CDR3 loop is CASSRPDRPLAETQYF. DNA for the CDR3: TGCGCCAGCAGTCGACCCGACAGGCCCCTCGCTGAGACCCAGTACTTC.

The rearrangement uses TRBV18 and TRBJ2-7, with TRBD2 matching over 8 bases. The V segment lost 1 base and the J segment 7 bases; nucleotides outside the gene matches: 6. The germline V gene has CDR1 KGHSH and CDR2 LQKENI. The length of the CDR3 is 14 residues. In nucleotides, the CDR3 is TGTGCCAGCTCACCACAAGCGGGAGCGGGGGAGCAGTACTTC. The encoded protein is CASSPQAGAGEQYF.

This clone was seen just once. The rearrangement links TRBV29-1 to TRBJ1-2; D gene ambiguous. The CDR3 has 13 residues. V lost 2 bases and J lost 7, with 14 bases in between. Germline V CDR1 and CDR2: SQVTM, ANQGSEA. CDR3 sequence (DNA): TGCAGCGTTGAACTCCAAAGCCTTTCTGGCTACACCTTC. It specifies CSVELQSLSGYTF.

The gene calls are TRBV6-2 or TRBV6-3 and TRBJ2-7, with 7 positions matching TRBD1. Germline V gene data show CDR1 as MNHEY and CDR2 as SVGEGT. This CDR3 comprises 17 residues. The V and J ends lost 2 bases and 4 bases, in that order; junction bases with no gene match: 14. The CDR3 DNA reads TGTGCCAGCAGTTACACACCCGGCAGGGGGACAGAATACGAGCAGTACTTC. Its translation: CASSYTPGRGTEYEQYF.